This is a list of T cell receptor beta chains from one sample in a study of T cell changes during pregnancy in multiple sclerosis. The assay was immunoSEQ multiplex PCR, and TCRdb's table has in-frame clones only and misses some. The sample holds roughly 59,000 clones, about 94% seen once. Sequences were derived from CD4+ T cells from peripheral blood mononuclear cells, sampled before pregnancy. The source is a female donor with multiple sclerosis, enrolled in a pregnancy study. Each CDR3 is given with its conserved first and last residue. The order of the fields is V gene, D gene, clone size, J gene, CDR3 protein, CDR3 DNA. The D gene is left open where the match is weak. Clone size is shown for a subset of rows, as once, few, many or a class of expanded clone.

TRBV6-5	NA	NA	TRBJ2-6	CASSYLSGSGANVLTF	TGTGCCAGCAGTTACCTCTCGGGATCTGGGGCCAACGTCCTGACTTTC
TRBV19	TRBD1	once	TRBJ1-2	CASSTTGGSFYGYTF	TGTGCCAGTAGTACGACAGGGGGAAGTTTCTATGGCTACACCTTC
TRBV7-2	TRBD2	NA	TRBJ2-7	CASSSDRPGTSGRVTWQYF	TGTGCCAGCAGCTCAGACAGGCCCGGGACTAGCGGGCGTGTTACGTGGCAGTACTTC
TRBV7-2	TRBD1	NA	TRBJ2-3	CASSYRQGAGADTQYF	TGTGCCAGCAGCTACCGACAGGGGGCAGGAGCGGATACGCAGTATTTT
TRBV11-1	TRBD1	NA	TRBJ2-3	CASSSGGAHTDTQYF	TGTGCCAGCAGCTCAGGGGGCGCACACACAGATACGCAGTATTTT
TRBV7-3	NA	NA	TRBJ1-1	CASSLSPGNTEAFF	TGTGCCAGCAGCTTATCTCCCGGGAACACTGAAGCTTTCTTT
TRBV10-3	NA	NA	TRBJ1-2	CAISELDSHGYTF	TGTGCCATCAGTGAGCTAGACAGCCATGGCTACACCTTC
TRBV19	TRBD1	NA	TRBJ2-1	CASSYPGQVMDEQFF	TGTGCCAGTAGTTACCCGGGACAGGTGATGGATGAGCAGTTCTTC
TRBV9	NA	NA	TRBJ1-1	CASSPTPHVKGDTEAFF	TGTGCCAGCAGCCCCACTCCCCATGTAAAGGGGGACACTGAAGCTTTCTTT
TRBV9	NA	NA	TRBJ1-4	CASSVGPGVRTVGTNEKLFF	TGTGCCAGCAGCGTCGGCCCAGGGGTTCGTACAGTCGGGACTAATGAAAAACTGTTTTTT
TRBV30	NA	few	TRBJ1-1	CAWSMRRDTEAFF	TGTGCCTGGAGTATGCGTCGGGACACTGAAGCTTTCTTT
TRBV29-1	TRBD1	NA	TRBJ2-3	CSVEGTGTLTDTQYF	TGCAGCGTTGAAGGGACAGGTACACTCACAGATACGCAGTATTTT
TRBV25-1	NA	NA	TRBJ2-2	CASSAGPNTGELFF	TGTGCCAGCTCCGCTGGGCCGAACACCGGGGAGCTGTTTTTT
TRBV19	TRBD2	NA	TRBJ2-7	CASSITGTSGSSYEQYF	TGTGCCAGTAGTATAACGGGGACTAGCGGGAGCTCCTACGAGCAGTACTTC
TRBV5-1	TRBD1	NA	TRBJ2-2	CASSLGQGAGTGELFF	TGCGCCAGCAGCCTAGGACAGGGGGCAGGAACCGGGGAGCTGTTTTTT
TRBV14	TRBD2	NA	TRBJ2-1	CASSLEEGGRSYNEQFF	TGTGCCAGCAGCCTAGAGGAGGGCGGGAGGTCCTACAATGAGCAGTTCTTC
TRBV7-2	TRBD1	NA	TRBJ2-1	CASSRAAGQGLSNEQFF	TGTGCCAGCAGCCGAGCCGCGGGACAGGGCTTATCCAATGAGCAGTTCTTC
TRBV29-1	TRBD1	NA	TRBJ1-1	CTTGTGRNTEAFF	TGCACGACCGGGACAGGGAGGAACACTGAAGCTTTCTTT
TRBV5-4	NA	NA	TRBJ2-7	CASSLGGVPYEQYF	TGTGCCAGCAGCTTGGGGGGGGTTCCCTACGAGCAGTACTTC
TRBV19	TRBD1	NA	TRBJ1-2	CASSTHSGTGGVGYGYTF	TGTGCCAGTAGTACCCATTCCGGGACAGGGGGCGTTGGCTATGGCTACACCTTC
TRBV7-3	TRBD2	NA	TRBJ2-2	CASSPGLAPPGELFF	TGTGCCAGCAGCCCAGGACTAGCCCCTCCCGGGGAGCTGTTTTTT
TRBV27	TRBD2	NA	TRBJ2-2	CASSTSGRADTGELFF	TGTGCCAGCAGTACCAGCGGGAGGGCCGACACCGGGGAGCTGTTTTTT
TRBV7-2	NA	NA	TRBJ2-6	CASSLRRAGANVLTF	TGTGCCAGCAGCTTACGGAGAGCTGGGGCCAACGTCCTGACTTTC
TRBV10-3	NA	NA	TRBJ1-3	CAISAGGPGNTIYF	TGTGCCATCAGTGCCGGGGGACCGGGAAACACCATATATTTT
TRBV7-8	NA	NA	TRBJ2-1	CASSLRAVTSYNEQFF	TGTGCCAGCAGCTTAAGAGCGGTAACCTCCTACAATGAGCAGTTCTTC
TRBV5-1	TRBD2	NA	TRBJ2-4	CASSLGTSGRVLAKNIQYF	TGCGCCAGCAGCTTGGGGACTAGCGGGAGGGTACTAGCCAAAAACATTCAGTACTTC
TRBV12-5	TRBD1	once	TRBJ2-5	CASGLGGRGLTQETQYF	TGTGCTAGTGGTTTGGGTGGCAGGGGGCTTACTCAAGAGACCCAGTACTTC
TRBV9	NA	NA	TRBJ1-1	CASSVATGNTEAFF	TGTGCCAGCAGCGTAGCGACAGGGAACACTGAAGCTTTCTTT
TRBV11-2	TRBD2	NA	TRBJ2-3	CASSLGGRAGGEDTQYF	TGTGCCAGCAGCTTAGGGGGCCGGGCGGGGGGAGAGGATACGCAGTATTTT
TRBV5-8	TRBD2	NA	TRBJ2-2	CASSLSVTSGRRKGELFF	TGTGCCAGCAGCTTGTCCGTGACTAGCGGGAGGCGGAAAGGGGAGCTGTTTTTT
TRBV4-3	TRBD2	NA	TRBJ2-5	CASSPGGRLQETQYF	TGCGCCAGCTCCCCTGGCGGGAGGCTCCAAGAGACCCAGTACTTC
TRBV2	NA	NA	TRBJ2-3	CASSGGSGQDTQYF	TGTGCCAGCAGTGGGGGTTCAGGGCAAGATACGCAGTATTTT
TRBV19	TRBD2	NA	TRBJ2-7	CASSRETSGIFGEQYF	TGTGCCAGTAGTAGGGAGACTAGCGGGATTTTTGGCGAGCAGTACTTC
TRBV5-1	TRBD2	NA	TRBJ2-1	CASSFTSGLNNEQFF	TGCGCCAGCAGCTTCACTAGCGGTCTTAACAATGAGCAGTTCTTC
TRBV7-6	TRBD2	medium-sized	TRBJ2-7	CASSLAAGGPFEQYF	TGTGCCAGCAGCTTAGCGGCGGGAGGGCCGTTTGAGCAGTACTTC
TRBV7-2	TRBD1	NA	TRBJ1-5	CASSVRQGEQPQHF	TGTGCCAGCAGCGTCCGACAGGGCGAACAGCCCCAGCATTTT
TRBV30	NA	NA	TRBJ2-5	CAWSPGVQETQYF	TGTGCCTGGAGTCCCGGAGTTCAAGAGACCCAGTACTTC
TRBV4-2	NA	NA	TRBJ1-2	CASSQVTGRIDYGYTF	TGTGCCAGCAGCCAAGTAACGGGGAGGATTGACTATGGCTACACCTTC
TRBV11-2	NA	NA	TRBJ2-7	CASSPRQVYEQYF	TGTGCCAGCAGCCCCCGACAGGTCTACGAGCAGTACTTC
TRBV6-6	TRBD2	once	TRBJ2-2	CASSFSSGNTGELFF	TGTGCCAGCAGTTTTTCTAGCGGGAACACCGGGGAGCTGTTTTTT
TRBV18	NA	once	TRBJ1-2	CASSPGPGYGYTF	TGTGCCAGCTCACCAGGCCCGGGGTATGGCTACACCTTC
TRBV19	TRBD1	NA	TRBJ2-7	CASSLGTGKIFEQYF	TGTGCCAGTAGCCTCGGGACAGGGAAAATATTCGAGCAGTACTTC
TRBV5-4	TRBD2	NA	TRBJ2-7	CASRPGLAEIYEQYF	TGTGCCAGCAGACCTGGACTAGCGGAGATCTACGAGCAGTACTTC
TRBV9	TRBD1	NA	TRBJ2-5	CASSVVPTGGETQYF	TGTGCCAGCAGCGTAGTTCCGACAGGGGGTGAGACCCAGTACTTC
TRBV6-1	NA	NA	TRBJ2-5	CASSERGTETQYF	TGTGCCAGCAGTGAGAGGGGGACAGAGACCCAGTACTTC
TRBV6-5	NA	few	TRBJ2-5	CACQRAGNQETQYF	TGTGCCTGCCAAAGGGCAGGGAACCAAGAGACCCAGTACTTC